This T cell receptor beta chain is drawn from a study of cytomegalovirus exposure and HLA in healthy donors. Across the study: HLA-typed donors were the source of approximately 88 million unique TCRs held in an early data release. Study conclusions and caveats: The authors later linked a missense DCLRE1C variant to TCR beta V- and J-gene trimming. A prior analysis recorded that most TCR beta V segments were productive about 87% or about 30% of the time. Certain indistinguishable V segments, among them TRBV6-2 and TRBV6-3, were excluded.

The PCR made use of 60 Vbeta and 13 Jbeta primers. Some clones are missing from TCRdb's copy, which holds only in-frame ones; the method was immunoSEQ multiplex PCR. This table has about 80,000 clones, around 77% appearing once. This CDR3 contains 14 residues. V gave up 3 bases and J gave up 6 bases; unmatched junction bases: 2. Germline V gives CDR1 MGHRA, CDR2 YSYEKL. As concerns this clone: What it recognizes is unknown.

The sample was PBMCs. The chain is built from TRBV4-1 and TRBJ1-4; 9 bases align to TRBD1. The sequence was collected from a man in his fifties in good health and CMV-seronegative. CDR3 DNA sequence: TGCGCCAGCAGCCAGAGACAGGGGGATGAAAAACTGTTTTTT. This codes for CASSQRQGDEKLFF.